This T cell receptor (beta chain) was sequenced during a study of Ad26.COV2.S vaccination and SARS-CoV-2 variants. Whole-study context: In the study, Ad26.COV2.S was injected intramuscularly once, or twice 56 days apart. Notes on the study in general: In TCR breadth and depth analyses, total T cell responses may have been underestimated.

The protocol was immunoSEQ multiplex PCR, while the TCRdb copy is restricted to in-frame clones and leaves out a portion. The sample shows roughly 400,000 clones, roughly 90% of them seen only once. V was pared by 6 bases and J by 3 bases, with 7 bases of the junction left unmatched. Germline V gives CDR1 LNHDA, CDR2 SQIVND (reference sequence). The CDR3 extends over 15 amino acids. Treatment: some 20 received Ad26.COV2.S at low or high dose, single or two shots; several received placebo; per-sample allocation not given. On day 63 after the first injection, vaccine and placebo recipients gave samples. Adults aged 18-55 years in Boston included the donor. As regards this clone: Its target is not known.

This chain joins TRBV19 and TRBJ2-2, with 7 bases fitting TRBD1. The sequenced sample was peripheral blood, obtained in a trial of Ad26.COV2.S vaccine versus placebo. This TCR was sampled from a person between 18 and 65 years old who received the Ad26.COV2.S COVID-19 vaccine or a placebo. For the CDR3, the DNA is TGTGCCAGTAGGATCTGGCAGGGGGACACCGGGGAGCTGTTTTTT. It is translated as CASRIWQGDTGELFF. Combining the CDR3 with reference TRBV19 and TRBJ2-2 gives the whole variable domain DGGITQSPKYLFRKEGQNVTLSCEQNLNHDAMYWYRQDPGQGLRLIYYSQIVNDFQKGDIAEGYSVSREKKESFPLTVTSAQKNPTAFYLCASRIWQGDTGELFFGEGSRLTVL.